The T cell receptor (beta chain) described here comes from a study of cytomegalovirus exposure and HLA in healthy donors. Whole-study context: Some 80 million unique TCR sequences came from HLA-typed donors in an early release.

Points from the study as a whole: Cytomegalovirus association was listed for 164 TCR beta chains.

The count of this clone is one. Its antigen is still unknown. The CDR3 runs 13 residues. V lost 10 bases and J 4 bases, leaving 17 bases between the germline ends. The germline gives CDR1 SNHLY, CDR2 FYNNEI. Primers: 60 Vbeta forward and 13 Jbeta reverse. Repertoires were generated with immunoSEQ multiplex PCR, while TCRdb's copy carries only in-frame clones and drops some. The sample has 150,000 to 200,000 clones, about 80% seen once. The study sampled nominally healthy donors, though unrecorded immune exposures were likely. This TCR derives from a man younger than 35 in good health and CMV-seronegative. The chain joins TRBV2 to TRBJ2-7, with a tentative D call TRBD1 (6 bases). Material: PBMCs. CDR3 residues: CATARDIPYEQYF. The CDR3 DNA sequence: TGTGCCACCGCCCGGGACATACCGTACGAGCAGTACTTC.